One and the same sample provided the 22 T cell receptor beta chains below, sequenced in a study of response to subunit inactivated influenza vaccine. MiXCR, run by TCRdb on the RT-PCR reads, gives a single entry per CDR3 protein. The sample yields approximately 500,000 distinct CDR3 sequences, roughly 13% seen once. Material: PBMCs from blood, obtained about 40 days after vaccination. These receptors were taken from a man aged 50-60 years who received an inactivated influenza vaccine.

This clonotype was seen a handful of times. The chain recombines TRBV10-3 with TRBJ2-7; 8 bases match TRBD1. Per the germline V gene, CDR1 is ENHRY and CDR2 is SYGVKD. The ends lost 8 bases at V and 6 bases at J; junction bases unmatched: 3. The CDR3 has 11 amino acids. This CDR3 reads CAIQGAGEQYF. The CDR3 DNA reads TGTGCCATCCAGGGGGCGGGCGAGCAGTACTTC.

The chain has TRBV6-1 and TRBJ1-2; 9 bases are a match to TRBD1. The CDR3 is 14 residues long. Germline V CDR1 and CDR2: MNHNS, SASEGT. Trimming at V came to 7 bases and at J to 2 bases, leaving 5 bases not matched to a gene. CDR3 residues: CASTRQGVNYGYTF. The CDR3 DNA reads TGTGCCAGCACCCGACAGGGGGTAAACTATGGCTACACCTTC.

The chain employs TRBV5-1 and TRBJ2-2; D unresolved. Germline CDR1 reads SGHRS; CDR2 reads YFSETQ. V lost 0 bases and J lost 0, with 9 bases in between. This CDR3 contains 16 residues. CDR3 DNA sequence: TGCGCCAGCAGCTTGGTGCGGACGGCGAACACCGGGGAGCTGTTTTTT. Its protein is CASSLVRTANTGELFF.

In this sample, this clonotype turned up a few times. CDR3 in amino acids: CAISERWETQYF. CDR3 in DNA: TGTGCCATCAGTGAACGGTGGGAGACCCAGTACTTC. The chain carries TRBV10-3 and TRBJ2-5; the D is unclear. The V and J ends lost 3 bases and 5 bases respectively, with 7 bases between them. The length of the CDR3 is 12 residues. Germline CDR1 is ENHRY and CDR2 is SYGVKD.

This clonotype has just a few counts. The V call is TRBV20-1, the J call TRBJ2-3; tentative D call: TRBD2 (7 bases). CDR3 size: 14 residues. Looked up from germline, CDR1 is DFQATT and CDR2 is SNEGSKA (reference sequence). CDR3 region: CNPGGQPRTDTQYF. Here the CDR3 DNA reads TGCAATCCCGGGGGGCAGCCACGCACAGATACGCAGTATTTT.

The chain combines TRBV11-3 with TRBJ2-1; unclear D gene. Germline V CDR1 and CDR2: SGHNT, YENEEA. Trimming removed 5 bases from V and 7 bases from J, with 15 bases in between. CDR3 length equals 14 residues. CDR3 residues: CASSPTSKANEQFF. The CDR3 nucleotides are TGTGCCAGCAGCCCCACGTCTAAGGCGAATGAGCAGTTCTTC.

V and J are TRBV7-2 and TRBJ2-1; D gene ambiguous. The CDR3 is 15 residues long. V shed 4 bases and J shed 2 bases, with 12 bases lying between them. From germline, CDR1 is SGHTA and CDR2 FQGNSA. The CDR3 sequence: CASSSSRRPYNEQFF. CDR3 in DNA: TGTGCCAGCAGCTCCTCGAGGCGGCCCTACAATGAGCAGTTCTTC.

The CDR3 sequence: CASSRTSGSLGEQYF. Here the CDR3 DNA reads TGTGCCAGCAGCCGCACTAGCGGGAGCTTAGGGGAGCAGTACTTC. The J gene is TRBJ2-7, the V gene TRBV7-2, with 11 bases aligning to TRBD2. With V trimmed by 5 bases and J by 7 bases, 10 bases remained unmatched. CDR3 length: 15 amino acids. CDR1 SGHTA and CDR2 FQGNSA come from the germline V gene. Variable domain in full (rest from reference TRBV7-2 and TRBJ2-7): GAGVSQSPSNKVTEKGKDVELRCDPISGHTALYWYRQSLGQGLEFLIYFQGNSAPDKSGLPSDRFSAERTGGSVSTLTIQRTQQEDSAVYLCASSRTSGSLGEQYFGPGTRLTVT.

The rearrangement links TRBV7-8 to TRBJ2-7, with D perhaps matching TRBD2 (6 bases). Trimming shortened V by 8 bases and J by 0 bases, and 20 bases separated the two germline ends. There are 16 residues in the CDR3. CDR1 SGHVS and CDR2 FQNEAQ come from the germline V gene. The CDR3 coding sequence is TGTGCCAGCTTTAGGGGAGGTACGGGGAGCTCCTACGAGCAGTACTTC. It translates to CASFRGGTGSSYEQYF.

This clonotype was observed a few times. The chain employs TRBV20-1 and TRBJ1-1, with D uncertain. Germline values: CDR1 DFQATT, CDR2 SNEGSKA (reference sequence). The germline V and J ends were trimmed by 5 bases and 6 bases, with 10 bases remaining between them. The length of the CDR3 is 11 residues. This chain's CDR3 is CSAGPLSEAFF. As DNA, the CDR3 is TGCAGTGCTGGTCCCCTATCTGAAGCTTTCTTT.

This chain uses TRBV7-6 with TRBJ2-2; TRBD2 matches 7 bases. The CDR3 spans 16 residues. Germline trimming cut 5 bases from V and 5 bases from J; bases unmatched to any gene: 11. The germline V gene encodes CDR1 SGHVS and CDR2 FNYEAQ. The CDR3 DNA is TGTGCCAGCAGCCCTGGCTTGGGAGGGAGAACCGGGGAGCTGTTTTTT. It encodes CASSPGLGGRTGELFF.

The chain recombines TRBV3-1 with TRBJ1-1, with D perhaps matching TRBD1 (5 bases). The CDR3 length is 14 residues. Germline V gives CDR1 LGHDT, CDR2 YNNKEL (reference sequence). V was clipped by 1 base and J by 5 bases, with 11 bases between them. The CDR3 reads CASSQVVAGTEAFF. In nucleotides, the CDR3 is TGTGCCAGCAGCCAAGTCGTCGCAGGGACTGAAGCTTTCTTT.

The V and J genes are TRBV18 and TRBJ1-2; possible D gene TRBD1, 6 bases. The CDR3 runs to 14 residues. Between the trimmed V and J ends, which lost 4 bases and 4 bases, there was a span of 13 bases. CDR1 and CDR2 (germline): KGHSH, LQKENI. DNA for the CDR3: TGTGCCAGCTCACAGGAACAGGGAGTCTATGGCTACACCTTC. This encodes CASSQEQGVYGYTF.

This chain connects TRBV5-1 to TRBJ2-5, with no clear D. This CDR3 is 17 amino acids long. From germline, CDR1 is SGHRS and CDR2 YFSETQ. The ends were cut back, 1 base at V and 0 bases at J, with 16 bases in the middle. As DNA, the CDR3 is TGCGCCAGCAGCTTGCGAGGTACGCTCAGGTACCAAGAGACCCAGTACTTC. Protein product: CASSLRGTLRYQETQYF.

The chain couples TRBV5-4 to TRBJ1-6; tentative D call: TRBD1 (6 bases). The CDR3 has 15 residues. Trimming pared 0 bases from V and 9 bases from J, leaving 13 bases between. Germline V gene lookup returns CDR1 SGHNT and CDR2 YYREEE (reference sequence). CDR3: CASSLANRVGSPLHF. The DNA for the CDR3 is TGTGCCAGCAGCTTGGCAAACAGGGTGGGTTCACCCCTCCACTTT.

This clonotype was observed a handful of times. This chain connects TRBV12-3 or TRBV12-4 to TRBJ1-1; 8 bases match TRBD1. The CDR3 contains 15 residues. J gave up 4 bases and V 7 bases, and 11 bases lay outside the gene matches. CDR3: CASNSRTGQITEAFF. The CDR3 region has the DNA TGTGCCAGCAATTCACGGACAGGGCAAATCACTGAAGCTTTCTTT.

V is TRBV11-2 and J is TRBJ1-1; no clear D. The germline gives CDR1 SGHAT, CDR2 FQNNGV. Deletions cut 6 bases from V and 1 base from J, with 12 bases between. CDR3 length: 14 residues. CDR3 amino acids: CASSKMGQNTEAFF. The CDR3 DNA is TGTGCCAGCAGTAAAATGGGCCAGAACACTGAAGCTTTCTTT.

This clonotype was detected a few times. The chain has TRBV27 and TRBJ2-7, with D perhaps matching TRBD2 (6 bases). Looked up from germline, CDR1 is MNHEY and CDR2 is SMNVEV (reference sequence). Trimming took 5 bases from V and 0 from J, leaving 17 bases between them. The CDR3 sequence is 16 residues long. In DNA, the CDR3 is TGTGCCAGCAGTCGATCCATAGCGGACCTCTCCTACGAGCAGTACTTC. It is translated as CASSRSIADLSYEQYF.

Only a few counts were recorded for this clonotype. The J gene is TRBJ1-6, the V gene TRBV6-1, with D maybe TRBD1 (6 bases). Trimming took 5 bases from V and 0 from J, leaving 11 bases between them. Germline V CDR1 and CDR2: MNHNS, SASEGT. The CDR3 has 16 amino acids. The CDR3 reads CASSSQGSSYNSPLHF. The CDR3, as DNA: TGTGCCAGCAGTAGTCAGGGGAGCTCCTATAATTCACCCCTCCACTTT.

This clonotype has ten or more counts. V usage is TRBV29-1 and J usage is TRBJ2-1; 10 bases agree with TRBD2. V dropped 7 bases and J dropped 6; count of bases not matched to a gene: 6. This CDR3 has 13 residues. The germline V gene encodes CDR1 SQVTM and CDR2 ANQGSEA. CDR3 DNA sequence: TGCAGCGCAGTAGCGGGAGGTAGCAATGAGCAGTTCTTC. Protein: CSAVAGGSNEQFF.

This clonotype was counted between two and nine times. The gene calls are TRBV5-1 and TRBJ1-2, with 7 bases that match TRBD1. With 1 base clipped from V and 3 bases from J, the junction kept 6 bases outside the gene matches. This CDR3 has 15 residues. Germline loops: CDR1 SGHRS, CDR2 YFSETQ. The CDR3 DNA is TGCGCCAGCAGCTTGCTCCTCCAGGGGGACTATGGCTACACCTTC. This sequence encodes CASSLLLQGDYGYTF.

In regard to this clonotype: Mismatch with germline at one junction end may stem from a read error. The V gene is TRBV6-1, the J gene TRBJ2-1; possibly TRBD1 for D (6 bases). Germline values: CDR1 MNHNS, CDR2 SASEGT. The CDR3 totals 14 residues. The CDR3: CVSSEQGSYNEQFF. In DNA form, the CDR3 reads TGTGTCAGCAGTGAACAGGGCTCCTACAATGAGCAGTTCTTC.